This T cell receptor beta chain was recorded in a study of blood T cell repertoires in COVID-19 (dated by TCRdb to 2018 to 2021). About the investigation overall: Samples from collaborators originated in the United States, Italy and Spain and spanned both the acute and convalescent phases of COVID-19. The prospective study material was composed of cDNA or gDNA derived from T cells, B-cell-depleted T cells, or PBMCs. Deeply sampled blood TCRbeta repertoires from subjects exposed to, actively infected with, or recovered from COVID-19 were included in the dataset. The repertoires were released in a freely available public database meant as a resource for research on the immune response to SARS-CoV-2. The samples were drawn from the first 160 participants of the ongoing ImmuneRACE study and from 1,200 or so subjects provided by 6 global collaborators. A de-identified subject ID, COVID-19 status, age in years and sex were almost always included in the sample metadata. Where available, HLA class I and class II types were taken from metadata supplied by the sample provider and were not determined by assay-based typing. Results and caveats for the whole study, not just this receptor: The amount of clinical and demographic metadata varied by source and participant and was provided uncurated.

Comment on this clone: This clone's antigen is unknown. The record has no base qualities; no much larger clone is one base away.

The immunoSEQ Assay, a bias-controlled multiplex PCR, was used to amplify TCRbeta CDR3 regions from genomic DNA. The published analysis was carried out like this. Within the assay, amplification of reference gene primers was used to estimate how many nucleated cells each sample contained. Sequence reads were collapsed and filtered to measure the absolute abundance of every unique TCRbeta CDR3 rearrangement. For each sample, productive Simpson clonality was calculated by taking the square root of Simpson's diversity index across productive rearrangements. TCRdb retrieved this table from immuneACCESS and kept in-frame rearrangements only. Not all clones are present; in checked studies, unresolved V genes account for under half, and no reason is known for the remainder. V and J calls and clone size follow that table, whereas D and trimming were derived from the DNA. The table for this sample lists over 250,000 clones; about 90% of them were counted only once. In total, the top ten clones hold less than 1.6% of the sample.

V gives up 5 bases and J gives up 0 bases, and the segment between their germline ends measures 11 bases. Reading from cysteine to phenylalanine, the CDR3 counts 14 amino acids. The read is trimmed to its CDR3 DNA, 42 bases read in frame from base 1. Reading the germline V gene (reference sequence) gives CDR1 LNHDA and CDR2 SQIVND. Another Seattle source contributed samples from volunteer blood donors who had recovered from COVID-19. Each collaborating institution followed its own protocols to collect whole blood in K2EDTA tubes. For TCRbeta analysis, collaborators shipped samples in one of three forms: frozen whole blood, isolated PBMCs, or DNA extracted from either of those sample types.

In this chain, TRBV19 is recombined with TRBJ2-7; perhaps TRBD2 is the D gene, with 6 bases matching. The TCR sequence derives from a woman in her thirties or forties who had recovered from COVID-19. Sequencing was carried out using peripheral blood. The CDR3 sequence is CASSPRGLSYEQYF. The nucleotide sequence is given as TGTGCCAGTAGTCCCCGGGGACTCTCCTACGAGCAGTACTTC.